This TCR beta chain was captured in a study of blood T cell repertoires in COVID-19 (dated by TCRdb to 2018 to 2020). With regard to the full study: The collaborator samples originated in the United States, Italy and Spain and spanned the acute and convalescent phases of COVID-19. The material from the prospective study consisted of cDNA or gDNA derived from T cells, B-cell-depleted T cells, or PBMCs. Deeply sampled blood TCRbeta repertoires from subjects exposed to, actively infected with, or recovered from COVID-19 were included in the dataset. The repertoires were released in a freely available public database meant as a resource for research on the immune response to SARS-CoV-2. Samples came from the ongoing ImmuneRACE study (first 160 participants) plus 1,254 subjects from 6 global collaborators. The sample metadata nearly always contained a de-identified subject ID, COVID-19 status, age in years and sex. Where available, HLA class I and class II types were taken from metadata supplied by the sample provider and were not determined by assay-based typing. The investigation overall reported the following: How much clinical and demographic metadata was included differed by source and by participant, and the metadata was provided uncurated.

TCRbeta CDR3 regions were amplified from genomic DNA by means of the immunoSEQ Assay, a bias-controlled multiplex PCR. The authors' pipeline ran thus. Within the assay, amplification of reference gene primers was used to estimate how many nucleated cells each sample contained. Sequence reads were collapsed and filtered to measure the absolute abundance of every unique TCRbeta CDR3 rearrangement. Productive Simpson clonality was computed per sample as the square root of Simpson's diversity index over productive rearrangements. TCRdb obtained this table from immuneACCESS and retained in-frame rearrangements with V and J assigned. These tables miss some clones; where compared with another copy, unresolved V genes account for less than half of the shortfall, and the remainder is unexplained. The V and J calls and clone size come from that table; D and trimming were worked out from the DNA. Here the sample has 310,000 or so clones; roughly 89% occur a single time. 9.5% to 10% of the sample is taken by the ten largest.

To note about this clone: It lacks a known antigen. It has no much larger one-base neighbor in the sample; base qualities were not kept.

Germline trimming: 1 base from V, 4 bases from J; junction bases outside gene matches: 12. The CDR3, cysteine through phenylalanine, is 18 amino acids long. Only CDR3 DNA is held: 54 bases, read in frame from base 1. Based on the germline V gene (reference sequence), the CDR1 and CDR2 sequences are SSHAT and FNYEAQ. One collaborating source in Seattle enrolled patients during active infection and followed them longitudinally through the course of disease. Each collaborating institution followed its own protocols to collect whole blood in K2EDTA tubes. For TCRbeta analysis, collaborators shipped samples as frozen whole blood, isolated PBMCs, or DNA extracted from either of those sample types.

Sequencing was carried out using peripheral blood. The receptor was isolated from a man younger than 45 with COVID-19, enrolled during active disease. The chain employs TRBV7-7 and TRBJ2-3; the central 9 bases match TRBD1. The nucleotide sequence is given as TGTGCCAGCAGCTTAGTTTTCCGCGGACAGGGGAGCCCAGATACGCAGTATTTT. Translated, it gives CASSLVFRGQGSPDTQYF.